This note documents a single T cell receptor (beta chain) sequence. Trimming removed 0 bases from V and 4 bases from J; junction bases left unmatched: 6. The CDR3 has 15 amino acids. Germline V gene sequence: CDR1 SGHKS, CDR2 YYEKEE (reference sequence). TCRdb re-called the RT-PCR reads with MiXCR, one entry per CDR3 protein. Here the sample spans hundreds of thousands of distinct CDR3 sequences, about 14% being singletons. The gene calls are TRBV5-5 and TRBJ2-5; 7 bases align to TRBD2. This TCR derives from a female donor in good health, serving as a healthy control. Sequenced sample: memory CD4+ T cells from blood. CDR3 protein: CASSLATSGGETQYF. The CDR3 DNA sequence: TGTGCCAGCAGCTTGGCCACTTCGGGAGGAGAGACCCAGTACTTC.